A single sample gave rise to the 11 T cell receptor beta chains below, sequenced in a study of cytomegalovirus exposure and HLA in healthy donors (dated by TCRdb to about 2017). The library was produced with the immunoSEQ multiplex PCR assay. The multiplex PCR relied on a mix of 60 forward primers for TCR Vbeta segments and 13 reverse primers for TCR Jbeta segments. TCRdb limited this immuneACCESS table to in-frame rearrangements with V and J called. A share of clones is missing; checked studies link under half to unresolved V genes, and the rest is unexplained. In all, the sample holds over 90,000 clones, and approximately 76% of those were seen once. Jointly, the top ten make up 15% to 20% of the sample. The sequenced sample consisted of PBMCs. Every receptor here comes from an older woman in good health and CMV-seropositive.

The chain joins TRBV30 to TRBJ2-1; a weak D match, TRBD1 (6 bases). The CDR3 has 13 amino acids. V was cut by 0 bases and J by 13 bases, with 16 bases left in between. Germline CDR1 reads GTSNPN; CDR2 reads SVGIG (reference sequence). CDR3 in amino acids: CAWSVRARDKQFF. In DNA, the CDR3 is TGTGCCTGGAGTGTAAGGGCCCGGGACAAACAGTTCTTC.

J is TRBJ2-1 and V is TRBV18; 8 bases match TRBD1. This CDR3 is 16 amino acids long. The germline gives CDR1 KGHSH, CDR2 LQKENI. Germline trimming cut 4 bases from V and 1 base from J; bases unmatched to any gene: 6. In DNA, the CDR3 is TGTGCCAGCTCACTAATCCGGACAGGGTCCTACAATGAGCAGTTCTTC. It translates to CASSLIRTGSYNEQFF. Based on the CDR3 plus reference TRBV18 and TRBJ2-1, the full variable domain is NAGVMQNPRHLVRRRGQEARLRCSPMKGHSHVYWYRQLPEEGLKFMVYLQKENIIDESGMPKERFSAEFPKEGPSILRIQQVVRGDSAAYFCASSLIRTGSYNEQFFGPGTRLTVL.

V usage is TRBV7-9 and J usage is TRBJ2-1; 11 nucleotides match TRBD2. V shed 5 bases and J 7 bases; nucleotides not matched to a gene: 7. The CDR3 is 15 residues long. Germline CDR1 SEHNR, CDR2 FQNEAQ (reference sequence). The CDR3 loop is CASSAGTSGKNEQFF. The CDR3 DNA follows: TGTGCCAGCAGCGCCGGGACTAGCGGAAAAAATGAGCAGTTCTTC.

The chain recombines TRBV7-3 with TRBJ2-3; the match to TRBD1 covers 8 bases. Germline V CDR1 and CDR2: SGHTA, FQGTGA. The CDR3 is 16 residues long. Trimming removed 5 bases from V and 1 base from J; junction bases left unmatched: 8. CDR3 in amino acids: CASSHTGQGRTDTQYF. CDR3 DNA: TGTGCCAGCAGCCACACCGGACAGGGCCGCACAGATACGCAGTATTTT. Variable domain in full (rest from reference TRBV7-3 and TRBJ2-3): GAGVSQTPSNKVTEKGKYVELRCDPISGHTALYWYRQSLGQGPEFLIYFQGTGAADDSGLPNDRFFAVRPEGSVSTLKIQRTERGDSAVYLCASSHTGQGRTDTQYFGPGTRLTVL.

V and J are TRBV5-1 and TRBJ2-7; perhaps TRBD2 as D (6 bases). The CDR3 sequence is 14 residues long. Germline CDR1 SGHRS, CDR2 YFSETQ. The V gene lost 1 base and the J gene lost 0 bases, with 8 bases spanning the gap. This chain's CDR3 is CASSLPGSSYEQYF. The CDR3 DNA reads as TGCGCCAGCAGCTTGCCCGGGAGCTCCTACGAGCAGTACTTC.

The rearrangement links TRBV5-1 to TRBJ2-1; 10 nucleotides match TRBD2. Losses at the gene ends were 3 bases for V and 5 bases for J; bases not matched to a gene: 8. This CDR3 spans 16 amino acids. From germline, CDR1 is SGHRS and CDR2 YFSETQ. CDR3 residues: CASSSVLAGENNEQFF. DNA for the CDR3: TGCGCCAGCAGCTCGGTGCTAGCGGGAGAGAACAATGAGCAGTTCTTC. Together with reference TRBV5-1 and TRBJ2-1, the CDR3 gives the full variable domain: KAGVTQTPRYLIKTRGQQVTLSCSPISGHRSVSWYQQTPGQGLQFLFEYFSETQRNKGNFPGRFSGRQFSNSRSEMNVSTLELGDSALYLCASSSVLAGENNEQFFGPGTRLTVL.

The chain has TRBV2 and TRBJ2-1; a weak D match, TRBD2 (7 bases). Per germline, CDR1 SNHLY and CDR2 FYNNEI. Trimming removed 6 bases at V and 3 bases at J, with 15 bases between. The length of the CDR3 is 15 residues. The CDR3 reads CASRPGRGGYNEQFF. DNA of the CDR3: TGTGCCAGCAGGCCTGGGAGGGGGGGCTACAATGAGCAGTTCTTC.

J is TRBJ1-2 and V is TRBV19; TRBD1 might be the D (6 bases). The CDR3 is made up of 12 amino acids. V was pared by 6 bases and J by 5 bases, with 10 bases between. Germline values: CDR1 LNHDA, CDR2 SQIVND (reference sequence). The CDR3 region has the DNA TGTGCCAGTAGCCCCCAGGGGTATGGCTACACCTTC. It encodes CASSPQGYGYTF.

This clone came up many times. Other DNA sequences in this specimen translate into the identical CDR3. V gene TRBV7-3 combines with J gene TRBJ2-1; TRBD2 might be the D (6 bases). Germline V gives CDR1 SGHTA, CDR2 FQGTGA. V was pared by 3 bases and J by 6 bases, with 9 bases between. This CDR3 region has 13 residues. The CDR3: CASSFGSSNEQFF. CDR3 DNA: TGTGCCAGCAGCTTCGGGAGCTCCAATGAGCAGTTCTTC.

This clone was found a few times. This chain uses TRBV23-1 with TRBJ2-2, with 7 bases lining up with TRBD2. TRBV23-1 qualifies as an ORF whose function is uncertain. CDR3 size: 15 residues. V lost 7 bases to trimming and J lost 0 bases; unmatched junction nucleotides: 5. CDR3 loop: CASTSGTTNTGELFF. The CDR3 bases are TGCGCCAGCACCTCCGGGACTACGAACACCGGGGAGCTGTTTTTT.

The J gene is TRBJ2-5, the V gene TRBV25-1; TRBD1 matches at 7 bases. TRBJ2-7 matches the DNA end more closely, so the J call is doubtful. The CDR3 sequence is 13 residues long. The germline V gene has CDR1 MGHDK and CDR2 SYGVNS. CDR3 coding DNA: TGTGCCAGCAGTATGACAGGGAGCTACGAGCAGTACTTC. Protein: CASSMTGSYEQYF.